The present TCR beta chain was sequenced within a study of cytomegalovirus exposure and HLA in healthy donors. Germline CDR1 MNHEY, CDR2 SVGAGI. Trimming left V 6 bases short and J 3 bases short, with 12 bases between. The CDR3 spans 13 residues. The PCR ran on 60 Vbeta and 13 Jbeta primers. The protocol was immunoSEQ multiplex PCR, while the TCRdb copy is restricted to in-frame clones and leaves out a portion. The data contain about 150,000 clones, 70% to 80% of them singletons. The chain uses TRBV6-5 and TRBJ2-7; D might be TRBD2 (6 bases). The sample taken for sequencing was PBMCs. This TCR derives from a man aged 30 to 45 in good health and CMV-seropositive. The CDR3 sequence is CASRRGRNYEQYF. DNA of the CDR3: TGTGCCAGCAGGCGGGGCCGCAACTACGAGCAGTACTTC.